This TCR beta chain was recovered during a study of T cells in Graves' hyperthyroidism and ophthalmopathy (dated by TCRdb to the late 2010s). Concerning the study at large: Peripheral blood was collected at initial diagnosis, before any treatment. After sampling, hyperthyroidism patients received methimazole starting at 30 mg daily, and ophthalmopathy patients received high-dose intravenous methylprednisolone. The 85 to 100 discovery patients were randomly split 7:3 into training and test sets. An independent validation cohort of fewer than 20 hyperthyroidism patients and 17 patients who later progressed to ophthalmopathy tested prospective prediction of ophthalmopathy. A discovery cohort of roughly 100 patients, 43 with Graves' ophthalmopathy and about 60 with stable Graves' hyperthyroidism, was used to find distinguishing TCR V-J signatures. The study also compared thyroid tissue and blood T-cell repertoires from five or six Graves' hyperthyroidism patients. The paper reports TCR Vbeta CDR3 sequencing of more than 120 peripheral blood samples: under 45 ophthalmopathy, fewer than 80 hyperthyroidism and 17 progressor patients.

Overall results and qualifications from the work: In cross-validation, a model built on a 13 V-J signature told ophthalmopathy apart from stable hyperthyroidism with under 90% sensitivity and roughly 81% specificity, and in testing the same model reached 80%/75%. In validation, the model predicted progression to ophthalmopathy with over 65% sensitivity and roughly 75% specificity, a median of about 6.7 months before onset. No statistical method was used to set the sample size in advance, and investigators knew the group allocation. Most expanded thyroid clonotypes (frequency above 0.001) were also detected in blood, suggesting blood repertoires may reflect thyroid immune responses.

This clonotype was detected a few times. No antigen is known for it. No quality values exist for individual bases; no much larger clone is one base distant. TCR beta CDR3 regions were amplified from RNA transcripts. For the first round of RT-PCR on the TCR CDR3, the HTBI primer set was used together with the Qiagen OneStep RT-PCR kit. Libraries were constructed in a second round of multiplex PCR, after which size selection and purification were carried out. Paired-end sequencing of the libraries was performed with 100 bp reads on an Illumina HiSeq2000. As for the original processing: SOAPnuke was used to process the raw data, throwing out any read that contained adapters or uncalled bases, had a mean Phred below 15, or lacked an exact constant-primer or identifier match. High-quality paired reads were merged with COPE v1.2.5, and unique nucleotide sequences were defined as clonotypes. Clonotypes were aligned to IMGT TRBV, TRBD and TRBJ reference segments using MiTCR v1.1. Analysis was restricted to V-J combinations with a frequency above 0.0001, which covered roughly 99% of repertoires. The TCS score was defined as the ratio of F50 (clonal expansion) to E x V (chaos), calculated using BLOSUM62-based TCRdist between CDR3 peptides within each V-J. Welch's t-statistics and random forest reduced roughly 540 V-J features to 13, which were used in a naive Bayes classifier (R e1071). The raw public reads went through TCRdb reprocessing: fastp at Q25, MiXCR clone calling, in-frame beta chains kept. Each CDR3 protein gets just one entry, which takes the most common genes and DNA from the rows behind it. TCRdb's processing, not the authors' own work, is the source of the V and J calls. This sample lists roughly 740,000 distinct CDR3 sequences; 16% were detected once. The ten biggest clones cover approximately 8% of the sample.

Stable Graves' hyperthyroidism was defined as the absence of progression to ophthalmopathy over 18 months of follow-up. Hyperthyroidism patients were newly diagnosed, had a disease duration of under 2 months, and were aged 18 to 65 years. Exclusion was applied to patients with uncontrolled infections, other autoimmune diseases, pregnancy or lactation. Diagnoses were established on the basis of clinical symptoms, serum thyroxine and TRAb, thyroid ultrasound, and orbital computed tomography. PBMCs were separated from over 9 ml of fresh peripheral blood using Ficoll-Paque density gradient centrifugation. Trizol reagent was used to extract total RNA, and RNA quality was then checked on an Agilent 2100 Bioanalyzer. The CDR3 goes from the cysteine to the phenylalanine over 14 residues. Only the CDR3 part of the read is kept: 42 bases, read in frame from the first base. V and J are trimmed by 1 base and 8 bases, and the gene matches miss 10 bases of the junction. CDR1 and CDR2, looked up from the germline V gene (reference sequence), are DFQATT and SNEGSKA.

Here the chain combines TRBV20-1 and TRBJ1-2, with TRBD1 matching 7 junction bases. Sequencing was performed on blood. The sequence derives from a man aged 18 to 29 with Graves' hyperthyroidism. CDR3 protein: CSARADRESRGYTF. The nucleotide sequence reads as follows: TGCAGTGCTAGAGCCGACAGGGAATCAAGGGGCTACACCTTC.